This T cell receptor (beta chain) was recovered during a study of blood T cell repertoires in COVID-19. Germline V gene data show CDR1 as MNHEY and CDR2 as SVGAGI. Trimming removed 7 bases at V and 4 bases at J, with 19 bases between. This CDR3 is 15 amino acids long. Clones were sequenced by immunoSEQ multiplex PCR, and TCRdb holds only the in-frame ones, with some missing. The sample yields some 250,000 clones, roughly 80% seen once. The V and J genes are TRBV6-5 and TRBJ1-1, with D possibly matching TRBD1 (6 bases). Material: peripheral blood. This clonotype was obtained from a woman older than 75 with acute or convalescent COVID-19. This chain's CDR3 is CASTPGGLGSTEAFF. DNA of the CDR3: TGTGCCAGCACACCGGGGGGCCTGGGAAGCACTGAAGCTTTCTTT.